This T cell receptor beta chain was documented in a study of CD8+ T cells in alopecia areata (dated by TCRdb to the late 2010s). For context, the study as a whole: Treated patients were enrolled in an open-label pilot trial of oral tofacitinib, 5 to 10 mg twice daily, for moderate-to-severe alopecia areata. Tofacitinib was given for 6 to 18 months, followed by 6 months of follow-up off drug to assess delayed response and recurrence. The study used high-throughput TCRbeta sequencing to examine T cell clonal expansion in alopecia areata, in both the C3H/HeJ mouse model and human patients. RNA was extracted with the PAXgene miRNA kit for fixed scalp, the miRNeasy kit for PBMCs, and the RNeasy kit for mouse skin. Human TCRbeta sequencing covered scalp tissue and sorted CD4+ and CD8+ peripheral blood T cells from patchy and totalis/universalis alopecia areata patients and healthy controls. Scalp clonality was compared across normal scalp (n=4), patchy alopecia areata scalp (n=8), and alopecia totalis/universalis scalp (n=8). The SALT score, which quantifies the percentage of affected scalp surface area, was used to measure disease severity in treated patients. TCRbeta CDR3 regions were amplified by immunoSEQ multiplex PCR using 35 Vbeta forward and 13 Jbeta reverse primers. Biopsies were taken from tofacitinib-treated patients at baseline and again at 4 and 24 weeks into treatment, and several of those patients also had a later scalp biopsy.

Library method: the immunoSEQ multiplex PCR assay. For TCR sequencing, RNA was extracted from every sample and reverse transcribed into cDNA to serve as template. First-strand cDNA was synthesized using SuperScript III with a 2:1 mix of oligo-dT and random hexamers. A synthetic immune receptor repertoire was used to gauge amplification bias, and whatever bias remained was removed computationally. The paper's data handling went like this. After raw reads were preprocessed to remove errors, the CDR3 was defined following IMGT conventions as running from the conserved cysteine to phenylalanine. Clonality was computed as 1 minus the Shannon entropy, with the entropy normalized by log2 of the number of productive unique TCRs. CD4 or CD8 identity of scalp clones was inferred by cross-referencing scalp TCRbeta sequences with sorted blood CD4 and CD8 repertoires. TCRdb re-hosts the immuneACCESS table, in-frame sequences only. Its copies lack some clones; in the studies checked, an unresolved V gene accounts for under half of them, and the cause for the rest is not known. V, J and clone size derive from that table, while D and trimming were established from the DNA sequence. The sample table shows about 210,000 clones, and 64% are seen once. 4.2% of the sample is in the top ten clones.

What the research found in general, with its limitations: Shared TCR sequences between patients were less evident than in mice, which may be partly attributable to HLA diversity in the patient population. Because the treated cohort was small and had just a single nonresponder, larger studies are needed to establish links between baseline CD8+ expansion and response. Tofacitinib significantly lowered scalp clonality and the number of expanded CD8+ clones among the top 100 scalp clones. Scalp TCR repertoire analysis is complicated because resident alphabeta T cells in normal human skin are also sequenced, whereas mouse skin is dominated by gammadelta T cells. Many expanded lesional clones persisted in scalp and blood during tofacitinib treatment, which may partly explain relapse after stopping treatment. Lesional scalp, especially in alopecia totalis/universalis, showed higher clonality and more expanded CD8+ clones than normal scalp, suggesting antigenic drive.

To note about this clone: Its antigen remains undetermined. Qualities for individual bases were not recorded, and no much larger clone is one base off.

Trimming removed 0 bases from V and 5 bases from J, leaving 4 bases between the germline ends. The CDR3 numbers 12 residues from cysteine through phenylalanine. Just CDR3 DNA is preserved here, 36 bases in frame from base 1. The germline V gene provides CDR1 MNHNS and CDR2 SASEGT. This specimen's time point label, interpreted: about 4 weeks on oral tofacitinib. The treatment or condition label on this specimen signifies: oral pan-JAK inhibitor, 5-10 mg twice daily. Peripheral blood and lesional scalp punch biopsies were obtained from patients with alopecia areata. After PBMCs were isolated by density centrifugation and stained for CD3, CD4 and CD8, a FACSAria was used to sort CD4+ and CD8+ T cells.

The specimen comprised CD4+ T cells sorted from blood, sampled at week 4, from a patient treated with tofacitinib. This clonotype was sampled from a human donor with alopecia areata. This chain is built from TRBV6-1 and TRBJ2-5, with the D gene not confidently named. At the DNA level, the sequence is TGTGCCAGCAGTGAAGCGCGGGAGACCCAGTACTTC. This yields the protein CASSEARETQYF.